Presented here are 15 T cell receptor beta chains from one specimen sequenced in a study of blood T cell repertoires in COVID-19. The repertoire was sequenced with immunoSEQ multiplex PCR; TCRdb's copy has only in-frame clones and lacks some. This repertoire shows roughly 670,000 clones, over 80% found once; its top ten account for under 0.3%. The sequenced sample consisted of peripheral blood. Every receptor here comes from a woman between 18 and 29 years old with acute or convalescent COVID-19.

V is TRBV27 and J is TRBJ2-3; 8 nucleotides align to TRBD2. J gave up 1 base and V 4 bases, and 4 bases lay outside the gene matches. Germline V lookup: CDR1 MNHEY, CDR2 SMNVEV (reference sequence). The CDR3 totals 15 residues. This CDR3 is CASSSRTSRTDTQYF. CDR3 bases: TGTGCCAGCAGTTCCCGGACTAGCCGCACAGATACGCAGTATTTT.

This clone has more than one count but fewer than ten. CDR3 in amino acids: CAWTPRGGRFTDTQYF. DNA of the CDR3: TGTGCCTGGACCCCGCGGGGCGGAAGATTCACAGATACGCAGTATTTT. The chain couples TRBV30 to TRBJ2-3; D may be TRBD2 (6 bases). The V gene's germline CDR1 is GTSNPN and CDR2 SVGIG (reference sequence). Trimming shortened V by 4 bases and J by 2 bases, and 19 bases separated the two germline ends. The CDR3 runs 16 residues.

This chain uses TRBV6-2 or TRBV6-3 with TRBJ2-1; TRBD2 is a possible D gene (6 bases). This CDR3 spans 14 amino acids. Germline V gives CDR1 MNHEY, CDR2 SVGEGT. Between the trimmed V and J ends, which lost 2 bases and 8 bases, there was a span of 13 bases. As DNA, the CDR3 is TGTGCCAGCAGTTACCCGACGGGGGTGGATGAGCAGTTCTTC. Protein sequence: CASSYPTGVDEQFF.

This sequence joins TRBV4-3 and TRBJ1-5; perhaps TRBD1 as D (5 bases). V lost 0 bases to trimming and J lost 1 base, with 13 bases between them. The germline V gene has CDR1 LGHNA and CDR2 YSLEER. This CDR3 comprises 17 residues. The CDR3 spells CASSQDAGGRSNQPQHF. The DNA of the CDR3 is TGCGCCAGCAGCCAAGATGCGGGGGGGAGAAGCAATCAGCCCCAGCATTTT.

This chain joins TRBV7-8 and TRBJ1-4, with D unclear. CDR3 size: 17 residues. The germline V gene has CDR1 SGHVS and CDR2 FQNEAQ. Trimming removed 5 bases at V and 0 bases at J, with 16 bases between. The CDR3 region is CASSRPEALATNEKLFF. CDR3 nucleotides: TGTGCCAGCAGCCGCCCTGAGGCCCTTGCAACTAATGAAAAACTGTTTTTT. The full variable domain, with the rest looked up from reference TRBV7-8 and TRBJ1-4, is GAGVSQSPRYKVAKRGQDVALRCDPISGHVSLFWYQQALGQGPEFLTYFQNEAQLDKSGLPSDRFFAERPEGSVSTLKIQRTQQEDSAVYLCASSRPEALATNEKLFFGSGTQLSVL.

This CDR3 reads CASSQDGRGETQYF. For the CDR3, the DNA is TGTGCCAGCAGCCAAGACGGACGGGGAGAGACCCAGTACTTC. The gene calls are TRBV14 and TRBJ2-5; D is perhaps TRBD2 (5 bases). The CDR3 consists of 14 residues. CDR1 and CDR2 from the germline V gene are SGHDN and FVKESK. V lost 0 bases and J lost 4, with 9 bases in between.

V gene TRBV12-5 combines with J gene TRBJ1-1; 8 bases agree with TRBD1. V shed 1 base, J shed 3 bases, and the junction held 10 bases outside the gene matches. Germline CDR1 and CDR2: LGHNT and FRNRAP. This CDR3 spans 17 amino acids. This CDR3 reads CASGLGYGQGRDTEAFF. CDR3 sequence (DNA): TGTGCTAGTGGTTTGGGATACGGACAGGGCCGGGACACTGAAGCTTTCTTT.

The rearrangement links TRBV23-1 to TRBJ1-2; 9 bases align to TRBD1. TRBV23-1 is designated an ORF whose function remains uncertain. The CDR3 extends over 17 amino acids. V was pared by 5 bases and J by 6 bases, with 16 bases of the junction left unmatched. Here the CDR3 reads CASSSFTGGALRDGYTF. The DNA for the CDR3 is TGCGCCAGCAGTTCTTTCACAGGGGGCGCTTTACGGGATGGCTACACCTTC.

V gene TRBV10-3 combines with J gene TRBJ1-1; TRBD1 agrees at 7 bases. Germline trimming cut 8 bases from V and 1 base from J; bases unmatched to any gene: 7. The CDR3 loop spans 14 amino acids. CDR1 is ENHRY and CDR2 is SYGVKD in the germline V gene. The CDR3 nucleotides read TGTGCCATCCAACCGGGACAGAAGAACACTGAAGCTTTCTTT. This sequence encodes CAIQPGQKNTEAFF.

This chain connects TRBV12-5 to TRBJ1-1, with no clear D. This CDR3 contains 15 residues. CDR1 and CDR2 (germline): LGHNT, FRNRAP. The ends were cut back, 5 bases at V and 4 bases at J, with 17 bases in the middle. This CDR3 is CASGPSLPGSTEAFF. Written as DNA, the CDR3 is TGTGCTAGTGGTCCATCCTTACCCGGGAGCACTGAAGCTTTCTTT. Drawing the rest from reference TRBV12-5 and TRBJ1-1, the complete variable domain is DARVTQTPRHKVTEMGQEVTMRCQPILGHNTVFWYRQTMMQGLELLAYFRNRAPLDDSGMPKDRFSAEMPDATLATLKIQPSEPRDSAVYFCASGPSLPGSTEAFFGQGTRLTVV.

The CDR3 DNA sequence: TGTGCCAGCAGCCAGCACGGACTAGCGGCCAGGAATGAGCAGTTCTTC. Protein sequence: CASSQHGLAARNEQFF. The chain joins TRBV14 to TRBJ2-1; 10 bases match TRBD2. The CDR3 runs to 16 residues. CDR1 SGHDN and CDR2 FVKESK come from the germline V gene. The V segment lost 3 bases and the J segment 7 bases; nucleotides outside the gene matches: 9. The full variable domain, completed using reference TRBV14 and TRBJ2-1, is EAGVTQFPSHSVIEKGQTVTLRCDPISGHDNLYWYRRVMGKEIKFLLHFVKESKQDESGMPNNRFLAERTGGTYSTLKVQPAELEDSGVYFCASSQHGLAARNEQFFGPGTRLTVL.

The chain links TRBV6-6 to TRBJ1-5, with 7 bases identical to TRBD1. The CDR3 totals 16 residues. Germline CDR1 is MNHNY and CDR2 is SVGAGI (reference sequence). With 0 bases clipped from V and 3 bases from J, the junction kept 5 bases outside the gene matches. The CDR3: CASSYSRDSPNQPQHF. DNA for the CDR3: TGTGCCAGCAGTTACTCGAGGGACAGCCCCAATCAGCCCCAGCATTTT.

CDR3 sequence reads: CASSFRGSNEKLFF. CDR3 sequence (DNA): TGTGCCAGCAGCTTTAGGGGGTCTAATGAAAAACTGTTTTTT. V gene TRBV5-6 combines with J gene TRBJ1-4, with D possibly being TRBD1 (6 bases). The CDR3 spans 14 residues. Germline values: CDR1 SGHDT, CDR2 YYEEEE. Trimming removed 2 bases from V and 3 bases from J, with 8 bases in between.

This clone was seen a single time. This chain connects TRBV11-2 to TRBJ2-7; D gene unclear. Germline lookup yields CDR1 SGHAT and CDR2 FQNNGV. The CDR3 length is 15 residues. V was shortened by 2 bases and J by 0 bases, with 11 bases between the two germline ends. Here the CDR3 reads CASSLFPGSSYEQYF. In DNA, the CDR3 is TGTGCCAGCAGCTTATTCCCCGGGTCCTCCTACGAGCAGTACTTC.

This chain connects TRBV11-2 to TRBJ1-1; D possibly corresponds to TRBD1 (5 bases). V gave up 3 bases and J gave up 7 bases, with 12 bases separating them. The germline V gene encodes CDR1 SGHAT and CDR2 FQNNGV. The CDR3 has 13 residues. CDR3 in DNA: TGTGCCAGCAGCTTTTGGAGGGGAATTGAAGCTTTCTTT. It encodes CASSFWRGIEAFF. The full variable domain, completed using reference TRBV11-2 and TRBJ1-1, is EAGVAQSPRYKIIEKRQSVAFWCNPISGHATLYWYQQILGQGPKLLIQFQNNGVVDDSQLPKDRFSAERLKGVDSTLKIQPAKLEDSAVYLCASSFWRGIEAFFGQGTRLTVV.